The 2 T cell receptor beta chains below come from one sample, sequenced in a study of blood T cell repertoires in COVID-19. Generated by immunoSEQ multiplex PCR, the TCRdb table keeps only in-frame clones and is missing some. The profile shows fewer than 300,000 clones, 82% of them singletons. Sequenced input: peripheral blood. All receptors come from a young woman with acute or convalescent COVID-19.

The chain couples TRBV7-2 to TRBJ2-7; 8 positions match TRBD2. CDR3 length equals 18 residues. V lost 3 bases, J lost 6 bases, and 19 bases stayed unmatched. Germline V lookup: CDR1 SGHTA, CDR2 FQGNSA. The CDR3 DNA is TGTGCCAGCAGCTTCTGGGAGTTTGGGCTAGCGGGCCCAGGCGAGCAGTACTTC. Residues: CASSFWEFGLAGPGEQYF.

The chain uses TRBV6-5 and TRBJ1-6; 7 nucleotides match TRBD1. Trimming removed 8 bases from V and 5 bases from J; junction bases left unmatched: 9. Germline V gene sequence: CDR1 MNHEY, CDR2 SVGAGI. This CDR3 has 15 residues. CDR3 DNA: TGTGCCAGCCGGGGCTCCACAGGGGATAATTCACCCCTCCACTTT. The encoded protein is CASRGSTGDNSPLHF.